This T cell receptor (beta chain) is from a study of spatial heterogeneity in lung cancer. MiXCR, applied by TCRdb to the 5' RACE reads, yields one record per CDR3 protein. This table has under 150,000 distinct CDR3 sequences, 9.5% to 14% appearing once. Germline V gene data show CDR1 as ENHRY and CDR2 as SYGVKD. This CDR3 has 13 residues. V was trimmed by 3 bases and J by 1 base, leaving 6 bases between them. Regarding time point: blood at routine non-recurrence follow-up after resection. The J gene is TRBJ1-1, the V gene TRBV10-3; no clear D gene. The specimen was PBMCs, collected at follow-up. This TCR was recovered from a female donor with early-stage non-small cell lung cancer. CDR3 residues: CAISEIQNTEAFF. In DNA form, the CDR3 reads TGTGCCATCAGTGAAATTCAGAACACTGAAGCTTTCTTT.